The sequence of this T cell receptor beta chain was determined in a study of PD-L1 blockade in urothelial cancer. Peripheral blood mononuclear cells were collected from every patient before and during treatment, yielding between 1 and 8 samples per patient. PCRs were each spiked with synthetic TCR analog templates. TCRdb keeps only in-frame clones here, not all; method: immunoSEQ multiplex PCR. Among roughly 60,000 clones, roughly 87% were seen once, and the ten largest hold under 5%. The V end lost 3 bases, the J end lost 11 bases, and 14 bases lay between the germline ends. In germline, CDR1 is ENHRY, CDR2 SYGVKD. The CDR3 has 13 amino acids.

The sample here was PBMCs, taken around atezolizumab (anti-PD-L1) treatment. The sequence was collected from a man between 65 and 79 years old with urothelial cancer. The V gene is TRBV10-3, the J gene TRBJ1-5; D unclear. In nucleotides, the CDR3 is TGTGCCATCAGTGAACGGGGAGGGTGGGCCCAGCATTTT. Translating it yields CAISERGGWAQHF.